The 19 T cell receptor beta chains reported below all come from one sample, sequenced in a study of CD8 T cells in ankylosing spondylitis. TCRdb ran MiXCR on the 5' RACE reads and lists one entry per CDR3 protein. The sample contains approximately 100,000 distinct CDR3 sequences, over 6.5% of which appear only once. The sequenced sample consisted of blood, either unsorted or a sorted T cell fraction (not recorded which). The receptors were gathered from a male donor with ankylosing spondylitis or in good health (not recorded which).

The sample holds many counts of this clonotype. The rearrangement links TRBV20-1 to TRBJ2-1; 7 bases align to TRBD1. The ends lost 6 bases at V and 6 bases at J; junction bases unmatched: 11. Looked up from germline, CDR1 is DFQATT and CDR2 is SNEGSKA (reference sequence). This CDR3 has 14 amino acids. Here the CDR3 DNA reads TGCAGTGCCAACCCCAGGGGGAGCGGCAATGAGCAGTTCTTC. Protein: CSANPRGSGNEQFF.

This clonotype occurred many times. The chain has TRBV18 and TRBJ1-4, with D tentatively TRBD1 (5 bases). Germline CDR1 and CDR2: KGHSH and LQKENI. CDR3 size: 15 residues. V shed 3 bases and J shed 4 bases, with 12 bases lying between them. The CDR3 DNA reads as TGTGCCAGCTCACCTACGGGGCAGGATAATGAAAAACTGTTTTTT. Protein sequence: CASSPTGQDNEKLFF.

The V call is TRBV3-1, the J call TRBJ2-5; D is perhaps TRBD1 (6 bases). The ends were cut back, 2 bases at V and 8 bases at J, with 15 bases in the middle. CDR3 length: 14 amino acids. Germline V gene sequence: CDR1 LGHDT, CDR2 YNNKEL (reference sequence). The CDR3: CASSQRGIELTQYF. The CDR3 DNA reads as TGTGCCAGCAGCCAAAGGGGGATAGAGTTAACCCAGTACTTC.

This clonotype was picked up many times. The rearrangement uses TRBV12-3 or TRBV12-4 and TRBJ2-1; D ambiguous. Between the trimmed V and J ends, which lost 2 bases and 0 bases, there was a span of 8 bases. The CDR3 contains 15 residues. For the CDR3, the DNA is TGTGCCAGCAGTTTAACGGCGAGCTCCTACAATGAGCAGTTCTTC. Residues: CASSLTASSYNEQFF.

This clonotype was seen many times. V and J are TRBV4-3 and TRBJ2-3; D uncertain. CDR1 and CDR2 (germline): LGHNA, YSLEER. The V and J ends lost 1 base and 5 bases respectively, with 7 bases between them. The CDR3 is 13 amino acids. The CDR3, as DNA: TGCGCCAGCAGCCAAGGGGTCCAAGATACGCAGTATTTT. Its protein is CASSQGVQDTQYF.

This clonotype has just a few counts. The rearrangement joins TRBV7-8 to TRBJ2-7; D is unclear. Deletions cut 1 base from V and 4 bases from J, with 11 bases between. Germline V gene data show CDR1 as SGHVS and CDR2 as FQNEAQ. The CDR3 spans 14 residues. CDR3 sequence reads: CASSLVPGRYEQYF. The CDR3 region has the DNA TGTGCCAGCAGCTTAGTGCCGGGCCGTTACGAGCAGTACTTC.

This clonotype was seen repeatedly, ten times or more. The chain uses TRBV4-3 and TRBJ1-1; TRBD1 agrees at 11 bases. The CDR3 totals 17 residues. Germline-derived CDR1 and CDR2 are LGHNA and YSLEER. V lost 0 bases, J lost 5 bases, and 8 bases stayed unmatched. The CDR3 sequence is CASSQEIIGTGGTEAFF. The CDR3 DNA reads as TGCGCCAGCAGCCAAGAGATTATCGGGACAGGGGGAACTGAAGCTTTCTTT.

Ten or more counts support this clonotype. The DNA of the CDR3 is TGTGCCAGCTCACCAGAGGGACAGGGATCACCCCTCCACTTT. Its translation is CASSPEGQGSPLHF. The chain uses TRBV18 and TRBJ1-6; TRBD1 matches at 9 bases. Per germline, CDR1 KGHSH and CDR2 LQKENI. V shed 2 bases, J shed 10 bases, and the junction held 3 bases outside the gene matches. The CDR3 sequence is 14 residues long.

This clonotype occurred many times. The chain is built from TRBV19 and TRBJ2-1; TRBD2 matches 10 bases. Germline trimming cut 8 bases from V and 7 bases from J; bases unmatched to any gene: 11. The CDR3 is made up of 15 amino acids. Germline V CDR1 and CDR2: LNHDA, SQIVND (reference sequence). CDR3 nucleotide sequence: TGTGCCAGTCGAATAGCTAGCGGGAGTGTAAATGAGCAGTTCTTC. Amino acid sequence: CASRIASGSVNEQFF.

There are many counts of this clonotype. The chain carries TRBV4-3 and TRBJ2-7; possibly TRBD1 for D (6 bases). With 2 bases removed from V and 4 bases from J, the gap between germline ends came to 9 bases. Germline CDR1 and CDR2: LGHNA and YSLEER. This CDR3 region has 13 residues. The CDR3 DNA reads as TGCGCCAGCAGCCAAACGACAGGATACGAGCAGTACTTC. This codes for CASSQTTGYEQYF.

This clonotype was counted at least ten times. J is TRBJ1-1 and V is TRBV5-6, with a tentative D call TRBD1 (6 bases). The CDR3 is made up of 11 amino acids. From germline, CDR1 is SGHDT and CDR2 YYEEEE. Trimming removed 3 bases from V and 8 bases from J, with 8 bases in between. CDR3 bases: TGTGCCAGCAGCTATGGACAGGAAGCTTTCTTT. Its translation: CASSYGQEAFF.

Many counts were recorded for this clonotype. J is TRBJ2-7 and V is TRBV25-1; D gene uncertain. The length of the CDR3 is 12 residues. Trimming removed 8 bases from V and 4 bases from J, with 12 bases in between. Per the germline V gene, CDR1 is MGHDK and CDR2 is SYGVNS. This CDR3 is CASAINTYEQYF. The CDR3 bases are TGTGCCAGCGCAATAAATACTTACGAGCAGTACTTC.

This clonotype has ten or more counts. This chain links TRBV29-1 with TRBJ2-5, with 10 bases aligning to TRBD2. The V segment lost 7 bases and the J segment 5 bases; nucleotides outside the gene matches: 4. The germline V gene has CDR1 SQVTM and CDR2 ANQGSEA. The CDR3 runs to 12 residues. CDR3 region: CSAPGLAETQYF. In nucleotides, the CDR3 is TGCAGCGCGCCGGGACTAGCGGAGACCCAGTACTTC.

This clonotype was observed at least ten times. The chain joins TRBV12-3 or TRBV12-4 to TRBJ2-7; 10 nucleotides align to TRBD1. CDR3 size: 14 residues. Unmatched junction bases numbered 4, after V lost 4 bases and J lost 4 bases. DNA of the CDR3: TGTGCCAGCAGTTGGGGGACAGGGGTATACGAGCAGTACTTC. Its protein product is CASSWGTGVYEQYF.

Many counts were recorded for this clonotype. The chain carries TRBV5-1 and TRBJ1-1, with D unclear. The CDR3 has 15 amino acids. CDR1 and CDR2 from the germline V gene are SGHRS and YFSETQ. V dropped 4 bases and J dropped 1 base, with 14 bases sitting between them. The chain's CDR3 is CASSLSEGANTEAFF. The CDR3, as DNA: TGCGCCAGCAGCCTGTCCGAGGGCGCGAACACTGAAGCTTTCTTT.

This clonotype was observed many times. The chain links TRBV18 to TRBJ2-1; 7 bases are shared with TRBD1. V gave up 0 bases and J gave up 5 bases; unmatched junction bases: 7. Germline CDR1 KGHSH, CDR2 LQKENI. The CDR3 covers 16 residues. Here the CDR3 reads CASSPPGTVRDNEQFF. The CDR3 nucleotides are TGTGCCAGCTCACCACCAGGGACAGTACGTGACAATGAGCAGTTCTTC.

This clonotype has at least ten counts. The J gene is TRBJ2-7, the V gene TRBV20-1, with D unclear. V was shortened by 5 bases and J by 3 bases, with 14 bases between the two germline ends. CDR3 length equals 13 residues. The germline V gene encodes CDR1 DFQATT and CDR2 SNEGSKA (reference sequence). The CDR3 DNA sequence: TGCAGTGCTTACCTCCCGACGGTCTACGAGCAGTACTTC. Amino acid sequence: CSAYLPTVYEQYF.

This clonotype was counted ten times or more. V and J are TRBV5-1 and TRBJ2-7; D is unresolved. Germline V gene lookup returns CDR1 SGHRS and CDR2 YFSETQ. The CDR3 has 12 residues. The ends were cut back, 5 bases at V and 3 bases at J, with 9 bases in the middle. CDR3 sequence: CASRELGYEQYF. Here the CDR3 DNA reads TGCGCCAGCAGAGAATTAGGCTACGAGCAGTACTTC.

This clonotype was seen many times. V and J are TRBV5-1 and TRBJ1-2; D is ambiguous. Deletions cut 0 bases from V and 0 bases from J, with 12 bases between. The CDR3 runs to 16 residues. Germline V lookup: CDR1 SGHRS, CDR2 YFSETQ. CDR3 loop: CASSLAWEASNYGYTF. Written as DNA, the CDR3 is TGCGCCAGCAGCTTGGCCTGGGAAGCTTCTAACTATGGCTACACCTTC.